The T cell receptor (beta chain) under discussion was sequenced for a study of response to subunit inactivated influenza vaccine. Points from the study as a whole: Each seasonal influenza vaccination recruits few new T cells, the authors suggested.

TCRdb analysed the RT-PCR reads with MiXCR anew, one entry per CDR3 protein. The table lists about 520,000 distinct CDR3 sequences, over 25% of them singletons. A word on this clonotype: Its target is unknown.

The CDR3 contains 15 residues. The germline CDR1 and CDR2 sequences are LGHNA and YNFKEQ. Trimming took 0 bases from V and 4 from J, leaving 12 bases between them. The TCR sequence derives from a man aged 50 to 60 who received an inactivated influenza vaccine. Sequencing used CD4+ T cells sorted from PBMCs, obtained 5 days after vaccination. The chain has TRBV4-2 and TRBJ2-5; no clear D. The CDR3 sequence is CASSQDTIVPETQYF. The CDR3 DNA follows: TGTGCCAGCAGCCAAGATACGATTGTCCCAGAGACCCAGTACTTC.